Listed below are T cell receptor beta chains from one sample, sequenced in a study of control samples from healthy donors and cancer patients. Produced via immunoSEQ multiplex PCR; TCRdb's table is partial and in-frame only. This sample has under 100,000 clones, with over 90% found just once. The sample taken for sequencing was blood. The receptors were sampled from a woman aged 25 to 45 in good health. Each CDR3 is given with its conserved first and last residue.

TRBV4-2 CASSQGMDYEQFF
TRBV2 CASSGQGSSEQYF
TRBV7-2 CASSLVAGVGSGNTIYF
TRBV7-9 CASSPAQSSGNTIYF
TRBV6-5 CASTQQGLGSPLHF
TRBV3-1/TRBV3-2 CASSQAGTGYGYTF
TRBV6-6 CASSYGPSGRTYEQYF
TRBV7-8 CASSRGFNSPLHF
TRBV7-3 CASSLRPNNSPLHF
TRBV5-1 CASRVSSYNEQFF
TRBV14 CASSQGQGWSAEAFF
TRBV5-1 CASSQAWNIPTGELFF
TRBV24-1 CATSDLRIDTDTQYF
TRBV18 CASSPIHRNYEQYF
TRBV6-2/TRBV6-3 CASSYLAGGTYEQYF
TRBV6-5 CASSTTLSTDTQYF
TRBV10-3 CAIKPGGTDYGYTF
TRBV6-7 CASSLTLCDEQFF
TRBV2 CASSLGREPQHF
TRBV12-3/TRBV12-4 CASSFGDALVTF
TRBV7-9 CASSPGQGLGEKLFF
TRBV20-1 CSASPTLGHGYTF
TRBV6-5 CASSPGQGKYEQYF
TRBV7-9 CASRPGTANTGELFF
TRBV11-2 CASSRRGEKLFF
TRBV4-2 CASSQHASRSGNTIYF
TRBV3-1/TRBV3-2 CASSQETALSYNEQFF
TRBV3-1/TRBV3-2 CASSQDAGSSVNYGYTF
TRBV19 CASSTGLAGEQYF
TRBV6-1 CASSEARWGNTEAFF
TRBV4-1 CASSRVSGNSNQPQHF
TRBV7-8 CASSLAGKAESSYNEQFF
TRBV4-1 CASSRNPWDISSGANVLTF
TRBV15 CATSRGTGQGAYYGYTF
TRBV4-1 CASSQDDLAGRGSGELFF
TRBV11-2 CASSPLGGGYEQYF
TRBV9 CASSGDTSNSPLHF
TRBV15 CATSHTFSRVSENYGYTF
TRBV19 CASSTQYSGANVLTF
TRBV6-5 CASRLTSTDTQYF
TRBV3-1/TRBV3-2 CASRSKVSGQGSWGTEAFF
TRBV18 CASSLGVDGEQFF
TRBV11-2 CASSLEGDNEKLFF
TRBV4-1 CASSQERQGAHEQYF
TRBV10-3 CAIRDSNQPQHF